This T cell receptor beta chain was sequenced for a study of neurological immune-mediated disorders. The study's findings and limits: The study found no CDR3 amino acid sequences shared by expanded clones across subjects, suggesting private repertoires in all groups.

TCRdb passed the 5' RACE reads through MiXCR, listing each CDR3 protein once. This sample yields 80,000 to 85,000 distinct CDR3 sequences, of which 2.6% are seen a single time; 0.9% to 1.4% belongs to the top ten. Concerning this clonotype itself: The target antigen is unknown. The junction and the germline gene differ at one end; a read error may be behind it.

Material: PBMCs. This TCR was recovered from a woman aged 30 to 39 with multiple sclerosis.

This CDR3 is CASSLALGTGVLF. The CDR3 nucleotides are TGTGCCAGCAGCTTAGCGCTAGGGACAGGGGTCCTCTTC. The rearrangement uses TRBV7-2 and TRBJ2-6; 10 bases are shared with TRBD1. The CDR3 extends over 13 amino acids. Germline-derived CDR1 and CDR2 are SGHTA and FQGNSA.